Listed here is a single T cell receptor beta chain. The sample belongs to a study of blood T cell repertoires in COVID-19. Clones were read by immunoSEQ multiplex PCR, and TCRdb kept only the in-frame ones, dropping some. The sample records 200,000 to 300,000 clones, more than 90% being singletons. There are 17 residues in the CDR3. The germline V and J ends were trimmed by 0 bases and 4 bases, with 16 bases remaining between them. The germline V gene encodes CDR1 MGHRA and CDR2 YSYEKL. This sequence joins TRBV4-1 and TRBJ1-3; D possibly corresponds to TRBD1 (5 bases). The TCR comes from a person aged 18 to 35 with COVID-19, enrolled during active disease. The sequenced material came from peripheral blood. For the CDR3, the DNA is TGCGCCAGCAGCCAAGAAGGGCCGGGGGTACTCGGAAACACCATATATTTT. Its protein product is CASSQEGPGVLGNTIYF.